This T cell receptor beta chain stems from a study of tumor-infiltrating lymphocytes in primary liver carcinoma. Comments on this clonotype: Sequence at one end of the junction differs from germline and may be a read error.

It was from around 20-30 mg of unsorted bulk tissue that RNA and DNA were co-extracted. The patients lived with chronic HBV infection and had not yet received any treatment. CDR1 and CDR2 from the germline V gene are MGHRA and YSYEKL. The CDR3 sequence is 15 residues long. A constant-region primer primed TCR beta cDNA synthesis from 400 to 550 ng of total RNA. Modified slightly, ARM-PCR produced TCR beta libraries over three nested multiplex PCR rounds. TRBV1-TRBV30 forward primers and a C-beta reverse primer were used in the first two PCR rounds, which each ran for ten to eleven cycles. TCRdb reanalysed the multiplex PCR reads using MiXCR and keeps one entry per CDR3 protein. This repertoire shows approximately 54,000 distinct CDR3 sequences, around 79% found once; its top ten account for about a quarter.

The sequenced material came from liver tumor tissue from sampling region 2. The subset is: tumor region T2, inferior pole. This chain connects TRBV4-1 to TRBJ2-5; D remains ambiguous. The TCR was taken from a man in his forties with primary liver carcinoma and hepatitis B virus infection. In DNA, the CDR3 is TGCGCCTGCAGCCAAGAGTTAGGCAAGGGAGAGACCCAGTACTTC. It translates to CACSQELGKGETQYF.